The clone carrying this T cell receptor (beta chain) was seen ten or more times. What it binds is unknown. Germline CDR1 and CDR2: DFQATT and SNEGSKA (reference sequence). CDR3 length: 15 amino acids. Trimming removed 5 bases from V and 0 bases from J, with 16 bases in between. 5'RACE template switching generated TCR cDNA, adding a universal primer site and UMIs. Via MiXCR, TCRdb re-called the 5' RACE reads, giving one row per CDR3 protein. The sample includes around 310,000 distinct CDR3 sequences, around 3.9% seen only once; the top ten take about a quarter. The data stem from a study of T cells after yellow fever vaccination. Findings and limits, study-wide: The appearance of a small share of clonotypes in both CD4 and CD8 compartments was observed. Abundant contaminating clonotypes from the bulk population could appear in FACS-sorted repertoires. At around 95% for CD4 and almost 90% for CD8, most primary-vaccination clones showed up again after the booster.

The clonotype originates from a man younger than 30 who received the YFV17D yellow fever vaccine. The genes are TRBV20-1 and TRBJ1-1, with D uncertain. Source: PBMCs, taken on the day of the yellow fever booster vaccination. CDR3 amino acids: CSAVRDTLLNTEAFF. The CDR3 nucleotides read TGCAGTGCTGTAAGAGACACACTCTTGAACACTGAAGCTTTCTTT.